The 30 T cell receptor beta chains given below trace back to one sample, sequenced in a study of cytomegalovirus exposure and HLA in healthy donors. The PCR employed 60 Vbeta primers together with 13 Jbeta primers. TCRdb's copy holds only in-frame clones and misses some; the assay was immunoSEQ multiplex PCR. The sample records tens of thousands of clones, 80% being singletons. Sequenced: PBMCs. These receptors came from a male donor in good health and CMV-seronegative.

The chain has TRBV9 and TRBJ1-2; maybe TRBD1 (5 bases). CDR1 SGDLS and CDR2 YYNGEE come from the germline V gene. CDR3 length: 17 amino acids. V was clipped by 4 bases and J by 4 bases, with 23 bases between them. This chain's CDR3 is CASSPTAGLGSVYGYTF. The CDR3 region has the DNA TGTGCCAGCAGCCCCACGGCAGGGTTAGGGTCCGTCTATGGCTACACCTTC.

CDR3 bases: TGTGCCAGCAGCGTAGTAGGGGGTGGGGGCAGGGTGCCCCTTGGACTGTACACTGAAGCTTTCTTT. This codes for CASSVVGGGGRVPLGLYTEAFF. The chain links TRBV9 to TRBJ1-1; D is perhaps TRBD1 (6 bases). V was trimmed by 0 bases and J by 3 bases, leaving 33 bases between them. Germline V gene sequence: CDR1 SGDLS, CDR2 YYNGEE. CDR3 size: 22 residues.

Worth noting for this clone: One end of the junction does not line up with germline, which may come from a read error. The V and J genes are TRBV6-5 and TRBJ1-2; tentative D call: TRBD1 (6 bases). CDR1 MNHEY and CDR2 SVGAGI come from the germline V gene. The CDR3 length is 11 residues. The CDR3 reads CASSWTVCYPF. The CDR3 DNA reads TGTGCCAGCAGTTGGACAGTATGCTACCCCTTC.

The V and J genes are TRBV5-6 and TRBJ1-1; D unresolved. The CDR3 extends over 14 amino acids. The germline V and J ends were trimmed by 0 bases and 11 bases, with 17 bases remaining between them. CDR1 SGHDT and CDR2 YYEEEE come from the germline V gene. The CDR3 bases are TGTGCCAGCAGCTTGGACGGCGGTAGTCTTTGGGCTTTCTTT. Its protein is CASSLDGGSLWAFF.

This chain uses TRBV13 with TRBJ2-7, with D possibly matching TRBD2 (6 bases). Germline V gives CDR1 PRHDT, CDR2 FYEKMQ (reference sequence). The CDR3 sequence is 15 residues long. V was trimmed by 6 bases and J by 4 bases, leaving 19 bases between them. CDR3 nucleotides: TGTGCCAGCAGTCGGAGAACGGGAGTGATTTACGAGCAGTACTTC. This sequence encodes CASSRRTGVIYEQYF.

The V and J genes are TRBV5-1 and TRBJ2-1; tentative D call: TRBD1 (6 bases). This CDR3 contains 17 residues. The V end lost 4 bases, the J end lost 0 bases, and 17 bases lay between the germline ends. Germline V gene lookup returns CDR1 SGHRS and CDR2 YFSETQ. In nucleotides, the CDR3 is TGCGCCAGCAGCCCCGGACAGTCCTTGAGCTCCTACAATGAGCAGTTCTTC. Residues: CASSPGQSLSSYNEQFF.

This chain connects TRBV7-2 to TRBJ2-3, with 10 bases matching TRBD2. Trimming cost V 0 bases and J 3 bases; bases outside gene matches: 3. CDR1 is SGHTA and CDR2 is FQGNSA in the germline V gene. The CDR3 consists of 16 residues. The CDR3 DNA reads TGTGCCAGCAGCTTAGCGGCTAGCGGGGGTACAGATACGCAGTATTTT. Translated, it gives CASSLAASGGTDTQYF.

The genes are TRBV19 and TRBJ1-5, with D uncertain. CDR3 length: 14 amino acids. CDR1 is LNHDA and CDR2 is SQIVND in the germline V gene (reference sequence). Trimming took off 2 bases at V and 4 bases at J, with 9 bases between the two ends. The CDR3 DNA reads as TGTGCCAGTAGTATAAGGGAGACTAATCAGCCCCAGCATTTT. Its protein is CASSIRETNQPQHF.

This chain uses TRBV7-2 with TRBJ2-7, with D possibly TRBD1 on 6 matching bases. The CDR3 runs to 16 residues. Looked up from germline, CDR1 is SGHTA and CDR2 is FQGNSA. V was cut by 4 bases and J by 0 bases, with 16 bases left in between. The CDR3 is CASSYPRGGNSYEQYF. In nucleotides, the CDR3 is TGTGCCAGCAGCTACCCCAGGGGTGGCAACTCCTACGAGCAGTACTTC.

This clone was recorded a few times. This chain connects TRBV7-3 to TRBJ1-1; weak D call: TRBD1 (6 bases). The CDR3 covers 16 residues. CDR1 is SGHTA and CDR2 is FQGTGA in the germline V gene. V shed 5 bases and J shed 4 bases, with 20 bases lying between them. The CDR3 sequence: CASSEQGHPMSTEAFF. CDR3 in DNA: TGTGCCAGCAGCGAACAGGGCCACCCGATGAGCACTGAAGCTTTCTTT.

This clone has just one count. This sequence joins TRBV9 and TRBJ1-3; D uncertain. This CDR3 has 16 residues. The V gene lost 0 bases and the J gene lost 1 base, with 11 bases spanning the gap. CDR1 and CDR2 (germline): SGDLS, YYNGEE. The CDR3 DNA sequence: TGTGCCAGCAGCGTAGTCGGAGGATGGTCTGGAAACACCATATATTTT. Protein product: CASSVVGGWSGNTIYF.

The chain links TRBV5-1 to TRBJ2-7; D might be TRBD1 (6 bases). This CDR3 spans 14 amino acids. CDR1 is SGHRS, CDR2 YFSETQ, per germline. The V and J ends lost 3 bases and 6 bases respectively, with 16 bases between them. CDR3 in DNA: TGCGCCAGCAGCTCACAGGGTGTTGCGGGCGAGCAGTACTTC. As protein: CASSSQGVAGEQYF. The whole variable domain, filled in from reference TRBV5-1 and TRBJ2-7, reads KAGVTQTPRYLIKTRGQQVTLSCSPISGHRSVSWYQQTPGQGLQFLFEYFSETQRNKGNFPGRFSGRQFSNSRSEMNVSTLELGDSALYLCASSSQGVAGEQYFGPGTRLTVT.

V usage is TRBV7-9 and J usage is TRBJ2-2; unclear D gene. The V gene lost 4 bases and the J gene lost 5 bases, with 17 bases spanning the gap. Germline lookup yields CDR1 SEHNR and CDR2 FQNEAQ (reference sequence). CDR3 length equals 16 residues. The CDR3, as DNA: TGTGCCAGCAGCTCTCGACTGGGTCGAGTAACCGGGGAGCTGTTTTTT. Residues: CASSSRLGRVTGELFF.

This sequence joins TRBV6-6 and TRBJ1-5; D is unclear. CDR1 is MNHNY and CDR2 is SVGAGI in the germline V gene (reference sequence). The CDR3 is 14 amino acids. Deletions cut 2 bases from V and 6 bases from J, with 11 bases between. The CDR3 nucleotides are TGTGCCAGCAGTTACCCCCCTGAGGTTCAGCCCCAGCATTTT. Protein sequence: CASSYPPEVQPQHF.

This clone has more than one count but fewer than ten. The V gene is TRBV5-4, the J gene TRBJ1-4; D possibly corresponds to TRBD1 (5 bases). Looked up from germline, CDR1 is SGHNT and CDR2 is YYREEE (reference sequence). Trimming removed 3 bases from V and 8 bases from J, with 20 bases in between. The CDR3 runs 16 residues. This CDR3 is CASSSYRGADREKLFF. The CDR3 DNA follows: TGTGCCAGCAGCTCCTACCGCGGGGCAGACCGAGAAAAACTGTTTTTT. Supplemented by reference TRBV5-4 and TRBJ1-4, the full variable domain reads ETGVTQSPTHLIKTRGQQVTLRCSSQSGHNTVSWYQQALGQGPQFIFQYYREEENGRGNFPPRFSGLQFPNYSSELNVNALELDDSALYLCASSSYRGADREKLFFGSGTQLSVL.

The V and J genes are TRBV7-9 and TRBJ2-1; tentative D call: TRBD2 (6 bases). Trimming took 5 bases from V and 2 from J, leaving 13 bases between them. Germline CDR1 is SEHNR and CDR2 is FQNEAQ (reference sequence). CDR3 size: 15 residues. DNA for the CDR3: TGTGCCAGCAGCCTTACACTAGCCACCTACAATGAGCAGTTCTTC. This sequence encodes CASSLTLATYNEQFF.

The chain links TRBV6-1 to TRBJ1-1; D might be TRBD1 (5 bases). CDR3 length equals 13 residues. Trimming cost V 8 bases and J 5 bases, with 15 bases left between them. Per germline, CDR1 MNHNS and CDR2 SASEGT. The CDR3 here is CASGGRGRTEAFF. The CDR3 nucleotides are TGTGCCAGCGGGGGGAGGGGCAGGACTGAAGCTTTCTTT.

The CDR3 DNA reads as TGTGCCAGCCTAAAAGACAGGGGACGAGAAAAACTGTTTTTT. It yields the protein CASLKDRGREKLFF. The chain couples TRBV28 to TRBJ1-4; 8 bases are a match to TRBD1. Germline V gene lookup returns CDR1 MDHEN and CDR2 SYDVKM. CDR3 length: 14 amino acids. The V gene end was trimmed by 8 bases and the J gene end by 8 bases; junction bases not matched to a gene: 10.

The chain is built from TRBV16 and TRBJ2-3; D remains ambiguous. Germline CDR1 and CDR2: KGHSY and FQNENV. The V end was cut by 5 bases, the J end by 6 bases, with 21 bases between. The CDR3 sequence is 16 residues long. The CDR3 sequence: CASSSPEISPWDTQYF. CDR3 sequence (DNA): TGTGCCAGCAGCAGCCCCGAGATTAGCCCTTGGGATACGCAGTATTTT. Full variable domain (missing parts from reference TRBV16 and TRBJ2-3): GEEVAQTPKHLVRGEGQKAKLYCAPIKGHSYVFWYQQVLKNEFKFLISFQNENVFDETGMPKERFSAKCLPNSPCSLEIQATKLEDSAVYFCASSSPEISPWDTQYFGPGTRLTVL.

The chain joins TRBV10-3 to TRBJ1-1; D is unclear. The V gene's germline CDR1 is ENHRY and CDR2 SYGVKD. The ends were cut back, 0 bases at V and 0 bases at J, with 14 bases in the middle. The CDR3 runs 17 residues. As DNA, the CDR3 is TGTGCCATCAGTGAGTCCCTTGGGAGGACGATGAACACTGAAGCTTTCTTT. Amino acid sequence: CAISESLGRTMNTEAFF.

This clone was detected only a few times. The chain is built from TRBV7-9 and TRBJ2-1, with D uncertain. Germline V lookup: CDR1 SEHNR, CDR2 FQNEAQ (reference sequence). With 7 bases removed from V and 4 bases from J, the gap between germline ends came to 8 bases. This CDR3 is built from 12 residues. This chain's CDR3 is CASIENYNEQFF. The CDR3 nucleotides are TGTGCCAGCATTGAGAATTACAATGAGCAGTTCTTC.

The V and J genes are TRBV9 and TRBJ2-3; 11 nucleotides match TRBD1. The V and J ends lost 2 bases and 3 bases, in that order; junction bases with no gene match: 2. Germline V lookup: CDR1 SGDLS, CDR2 YYNGEE. This CDR3 has 15 residues. The CDR3 nucleotides read TGTGCCAGCAGCGTCTGGGACAGGGGGACAGATACGCAGTATTTT. Translated, it gives CASSVWDRGTDTQYF. The full variable domain, rest sourced from reference TRBV9 and TRBJ2-3, is DSGVTQTPKHLITATGQRVTLRCSPRSGDLSVYWYQQSLDQGLQFLIQYYNGEERAKGNILERFSAQQFPDLHSELNLSSLELGDSALYFCASSVWDRGTDTQYFGPGTRLTVL.

V gene TRBV7-2 combines with J gene TRBJ2-7; 7 bases align to TRBD2. The CDR3 consists of 15 residues. From germline, CDR1 is SGHTA and CDR2 FQGNSA. The V segment lost 2 bases and the J segment 2 bases; nucleotides outside the gene matches: 6. The CDR3 loop is CASSLPGLMTYEQYF. CDR3 nucleotides: TGTGCCAGCAGCTTACCGGGACTAATGACCTACGAGCAGTACTTC.

This clone was picked up a small number of times. The chain is built from TRBV5-4 and TRBJ1-1; 7 bases fit TRBD1. CDR3 size: 17 residues. In germline, CDR1 is SGHNT, CDR2 YYREEE (reference sequence). The ends lost 2 bases at V and 5 bases at J; junction bases unmatched: 15. The CDR3 DNA reads TGTGCCAGCAGCTTTATGACAGGGCCCACCCTGGGTACTGAAGCTTTCTTT. Translated: CASSFMTGPTLGTEAFF.

V is TRBV5-1 and J is TRBJ2-3, with TRBD1 as a possible D gene (6 bases). The CDR3 totals 14 residues. Germline V gives CDR1 SGHRS, CDR2 YFSETQ. With 0 bases removed from V and 8 bases from J, the gap between germline ends came to 13 bases. The DNA for the CDR3 is TGCGCCAGCAGCTTGGAGGTCAGGGGTGGTACGCAGTATTTT. The encoded protein is CASSLEVRGGTQYF.

The chain employs TRBV5-4 and TRBJ1-2; TRBD1 is a possible D gene (5 bases). Trimming cost V 6 bases and J 3 bases, with 18 bases left between them. The CDR3 spans 15 residues. Germline CDR1 reads SGHNT; CDR2 reads YYREEE (reference sequence). CDR3 region: CASTLPGGVDYGYTF. For the CDR3, the DNA is TGTGCCAGCACCCTTCCTGGAGGGGTGGACTATGGCTACACCTTC.

The genes are TRBV9 and TRBJ2-3; D possibly corresponds to TRBD1 (6 bases). Germline-derived CDR1 and CDR2 are SGDLS and YYNGEE. Trimming pared 4 bases from V and 2 bases from J, leaving 14 bases between. This CDR3 is built from 15 residues. The CDR3 DNA follows: TGTGCCAGCAGCTACAGGGCCAAATTCACAGATACGCAGTATTTT. Its translation is CASSYRAKFTDTQYF.

This chain connects TRBV19 to TRBJ2-7, with D perhaps TRBD2 (6 bases). CDR3 length: 13 residues. Trimming cost V 5 bases and J 4 bases, with 12 bases left between them. The germline CDR1 and CDR2 sequences are LNHDA and SQIVND (reference sequence). CDR3 nucleotides: TGTGCCAGTAGTCGTGAGGGGAGGTACGAGCAGTACTTC. Translated, it gives CASSREGRYEQYF. The entire variable domain, with the rest obtained from reference TRBV19 and TRBJ2-7, is as follows: DGGITQSPKYLFRKEGQNVTLSCEQNLNHDAMYWYRQDPGQGLRLIYYSQIVNDFQKGDIAEGYSVSREKKESFPLTVTSAQKNPTAFYLCASSREGRYEQYFGPGTRLTVT.

The V gene is TRBV28, the J gene TRBJ2-5, with D possibly being TRBD1 (6 bases). The CDR3 length is 15 residues. V was cut by 5 bases and J by 4 bases, with 17 bases left in between. Germline V CDR1 and CDR2: MDHEN, SYDVKM. CDR3 loop: CASSRTLRGRETQYF. The CDR3 nucleotides are TGTGCCAGCAGTCGAACCCTCAGGGGTAGAGAGACCCAGTACTTC.

J is TRBJ1-6 and V is TRBV9; TRBD1 matches at 7 bases. The germline V gene has CDR1 SGDLS and CDR2 YYNGEE. The CDR3 spans 16 residues. V lost 4 bases to trimming and J lost 4 bases; unmatched junction nucleotides: 8. CDR3: CASSPGQQEYNSPLHF. The CDR3 coding sequence is TGTGCCAGCAGCCCGGGACAGCAAGAATATAATTCACCCCTCCACTTT.